The rows below give T cell receptor beta chains drawn from one sample of a study of siplizumab effects on memory and regulatory T cells. Assay: immunoSEQ multiplex PCR; the TCRdb copy retains only in-frame clones and omits some. The sample lists about 110,000 clones; around 92% were seen once. Sequenced input: Tregs sorted from blood. The receptors were gathered from a human donor in good health. The conserved cysteine and the conserved F or W are not part of the CDR3 here. The order of the fields is CDR3 length, V gene, J gene, CDR3 protein.

length: 13
V: TRBV2
J: TRBJ1-3
CDR3: ASSGDRGTGNTIY

length: 12
V: TRBV4-2
J: TRBJ1-2
CDR3: ASTLGGAYDGYT

length: 15
V: TRBV4-1
J: TRBJ1-3
CDR3: ASAKGSTQHSGNTIY

length: 11
V: TRBV2
J: TRBJ2-5
CDR3: ASSVDSWETQY

length: 13
V: TRBV4-1
J: TRBJ2-7
CDR3: ASSQAGGRRYEQY

length: 15
V: TRBV18
J: TRBJ1-5
CDR3: ASSPPEREWHNQPQH

length: 14
V: TRBV19
J: TRBJ1-2
CDR3: ASRHTGFPANYGYT

length: 9
V: TRBV5-1
J: TRBJ2-3
CDR3: ASSLTDTQY

length: 11
V: TRBV29-1
J: TRBJ1-4
CDR3: SVLQRVGEKLF

length: 12
V: TRBV15
J: TRBJ1-4
CDR3: ATSRDWISEKLF

length: 12
V: TRBV7-3
J: TRBJ2-1
CDR3: ASSPSPLHNEQF

length: 12
V: TRBV6-6
J: TRBJ1-4
CDR3: ASCPGQTNEKLF